The rows below give T cell receptor beta chains drawn from one sample of a study of lung T cells in sarcoidosis with Löfgren's syndrome. TCRdb re-derived calls from the reads in MiXCR, one entry per CDR3 protein. The table records some 65,000 distinct CDR3 sequences, roughly 20% of them present only once. The sample comprised CD4+ T cells from PBMCs. The receptors originated from a human donor with sarcoidosis (Löfgren's syndrome or another form), or a control subject (not recorded which). The CDR3 runs from the conserved cysteine through the conserved F or W. Each record gives: V gene, D gene, J gene, clone size, CDR3 protein, CDR3 DNA. D genes are given only for firm matches. The size of a clone is reported for some rows only, either as once, few or many, or as a class for expanded clones.

>TRBV28|TRBD1|TRBJ1-4|many
CASSLFRDRGEKLFF
TGTGCCAGCAGTTTATTCCGGGACAGGGGGGAAAAACTGTTTTTT
>TRBV10-3|TRBD1|TRBJ1-1|many
CATSPRGTGGENTEAFF
TGTGCCACCTCCCCCAGGGGGACAGGGGGGGAGAACACTGAAGCTTTCTTT
>TRBV4-1|NA|TRBJ2-3|NA
CASSQGPTGLSTETQYF
TGCGCCAGCAGCCAAGGGCCCACAGGGCTTAGCACAGAAACGCAGTATTTT
>TRBV18|TRBD1|TRBJ1-5|few
CASSPQTGENQPQHF
TGTGCCAGCTCACCACAAACAGGGGAGAATCAGCCCCAGCATTTT
>TRBV7-9|NA|TRBJ2-1|many
CASSSGVSGSYNEQFF
TGTGCCAGCAGCTCAGGGGTCAGCGGATCTTACAATGAGCAGTTCTTC
>TRBV4-3|TRBD2|TRBJ2-1|NA
CASPPGRNEQFF
TGCGCCAGCCCTCCCGGGAGGAATGAGCAGTTCTTC
>TRBV20-1|TRBD2|TRBJ2-5|many
CSASSPSGRAAETQYF
TGCAGTGCTAGTTCCCCTAGCGGGAGGGCCGCAGAGACCCAGTACTTC
>TRBV27|NA|TRBJ2-4|NA
CASGTRALAKNIQYF
TGTGCCAGCGGTACCAGGGCGCTAGCCAAAAACATTCAGTACTTC
>TRBV28|NA|TRBJ2-7|many
CASSSRTMPYEQYF
TGTGCCAGCAGTTCCAGGACCATGCCCTACGAGCAGTACTTC
>TRBV20-1|TRBD2|TRBJ2-3|NA
CIARLGLAVSDTQYF
TGCATTGCCCGCCTCGGACTAGCAGTTTCGGATACGCAGTATTTT
>TRBV15|NA|TRBJ1-6|many
CATSRDTKAASPLHF
TGTGCCACCAGCAGAGATACAAAGGCCGCTTCACCCCTCCACTTT
>TRBV2|NA|TRBJ1-4|many
CASILYPTATNEKLFF
TGTGCCAGCATTTTATACCCCACAGCAACTAATGAAAAACTGTTTTTT
>TRBV18|TRBD2|TRBJ2-5|NA
CASSLTLAAEETQYF
TGTGCCAGCTCACTCACCCTAGCGGCGGAGGAGACCCAGTACTTC
>TRBV12-3/TRBV12-4|NA|TRBJ1-1|few
CASSRGPQRAFF
TGTGCCAGCAGCAGAGGGCCGCAACGGGCTTTCTTT
>TRBV19|NA|TRBJ2-7|NA
CATGNNYEQYF
TGTGCCACGGGCAACAACTACGAGCAGTACTTC
>TRBV28|NA|TRBJ2-7|many
CASSPRLNEQYF
TGTGCCAGCAGCCCGAGACTTAACGAGCAGTACTTC
>TRBV7-2|TRBD2|TRBJ2-3|many
CASSTGLAGGTDTQYF
TGTGCCAGCAGCACTGGACTAGCGGGGGGTACAGATACGCAGTATTTT
>TRBV10-3|NA|TRBJ1-3|many
CAISATGNGNTIYF
TGTGCCATCAGTGCAACCGGGAATGGAAACACCATATATTTT
>TRBV27|TRBD1|TRBJ1-5|many
CASSLQGVSGNQPQHF
TGTGCCAGCAGTTTGCAGGGGGTATCGGGCAATCAGCCCCAGCATTTT
>TRBV20-1|NA|TRBJ1-5|NA
CSARIQGSDQPQHF
TGCAGTGCTAGGATACAGGGCTCGGATCAGCCCCAGCATTTT
>TRBV5-6|NA|TRBJ1-5|NA
CASSQGQGNQPQHF
TGTGCCAGCAGCCAAGGGCAGGGCAATCAGCCCCAGCATTTT
>TRBV7-2|TRBD2|TRBJ2-5|few
CASSKGGTSTGETQYF
TGTGCCAGCAGCAAGGGGGGGACTAGCACTGGGGAGACCCAGTACTTC
>TRBV3-1|TRBD1|TRBJ2-1|NA
CASSQGADRVFF
TGTGCCAGCAGCCAAGGGGCGGACAGGGTGTTCTTC
>TRBV11-2|NA|TRBJ1-4|NA
CASSLVQGPVSTNEKLFF
TGTGCCAGCAGCCTCGTCCAGGGGCCAGTGTCGACTAATGAAAAACTGTTTTTT
>TRBV3-1|TRBD1|TRBJ2-5|many
CASSQEGGQGLQETQYF
TGTGCCAGCAGCCAAGAGGGGGGACAGGGGCTCCAAGAGACCCAGTACTTC
>TRBV5-4|TRBD1|TRBJ2-3|NA
CASSPGQGLADTQYF
TGTGCCAGCAGCCCGGGACAGGGGCTGGCAGATACGCAGTATTTT
>TRBV5-1|NA|TRBJ1-1|few
CASSSRTDNTEAFF
TGCGCCAGCAGCTCACGGACAGACAACACTGAAGCTTTCTTT
>TRBV2|NA|TRBJ2-5|few
CASSETKNQETQYF
TGTGCCAGCAGTGAGACCAAAAATCAAGAGACCCAGTACTTC
>TRBV5-4|NA|TRBJ2-2|many
CASSYQANTGELFF
TGTGCCAGCAGTTACCAGGCGAACACCGGGGAGCTGTTTTTT
>TRBV2|NA|TRBJ1-5|many
CASTWTQRDQPQHF
TGTGCCAGCACCTGGACCCAGCGGGATCAGCCCCAGCATTTT
>TRBV18|TRBD2|TRBJ2-5|many
CASSPTSGSRETQYF
TGTGCCAGCTCACCGACTAGCGGTAGCAGGGAGACCCAGTACTTC
>TRBV18|NA|TRBJ2-1|many
CASSPDRYNEQFF
TGTGCCAGCTCACCTGACAGATACAATGAGCAGTTCTTC
>TRBV27|TRBD1|TRBJ1-6|many
CASSFLGQVNSPLHF
TGTGCCAGCAGTTTCCTGGGACAGGTTAATTCACCCCTCCACTTT
>TRBV11-1|NA|TRBJ1-2|few
CASGFLNYGYTF
TGTGCCAGCGGTTTTCTTAACTATGGCTACACCTTC
>TRBV29-1|NA|TRBJ2-7|NA
CSVDGRNYEQCF
TGCAGCGTTGATGGCAGAAACTACGAGCAGTGCTTC
>TRBV24-1|TRBD2|TRBJ2-1|many
CATSGLGATSGSNEQFF
TGTGCCACCAGTGGGTTGGGGGCGACTAGCGGCAGCAATGAGCAGTTCTTC
>TRBV20-1|TRBD1|TRBJ2-2|NA
CSARRQGNTGELLF
TGCAGTGCTAGACGACAGGGGAACACCGGGGAGCTGCTTTTT
>TRBV28|NA|TRBJ2-5|many
CAVGLRSQETQYF
TGTGCCGTTGGGCTGCGCTCACAAGAGACCCAGTACTTC
>TRBV20-1|TRBD1|TRBJ1-5|many
CSARSPGQVGQPQHF
TGCAGTGCTCGAAGCCCGGGACAGGTCGGTCAGCCCCAGCATTTT
>TRBV2|NA|TRBJ2-3|many
CASSDGIRGTDTQYF
TGTGCCAGCAGTGACGGGATTCGTGGCACAGATACGCAGTATTTT
>TRBV12-3/TRBV12-4|NA|TRBJ1-4|NA
CASRGQRSEKLFF
TGTGCCAGCAGAGGACAGAGAAGTGAAAAACTGTTTTTT
>TRBV29-1|NA|TRBJ1-1|few
CSVLGRMNTEAFF
TGCAGCGTTCTTGGACGGATGAACACTGAAGCTTTCTTT
>TRBV20-1|TRBD2|TRBJ2-4|many
CSAVKRGGLTKNIQYF
TGCAGTGCTGTTAAGCGGGGGGGCCTCACCAAAAACATTCAGTACTTC
>TRBV7-2|NA|TRBJ2-1|many
CASSQRGWGSYNEQFF
TGTGCCAGCAGCCAACGCGGGTGGGGCTCCTACAATGAGCAGTTCTTC
>TRBV28|TRBD2|TRBJ2-5|many
CASSPMVLAGGQETQYF
TGTGCCAGCAGCCCTATGGTCCTAGCGGGGGGCCAAGAGACCCAGTACTTC
>TRBV2|NA|TRBJ1-2|NA
CASTQGSWNGYTF
TGTGCCAGTACCCAGGGTTCCTGGAATGGCTACACCTTC
>TRBV6-4|NA|TRBJ1-1|many
CASRRTEKNTEAFF
TGTGCCAGCAGGAGGACTGAAAAGAACACTGAAGCTTTCTTT
>TRBV7-9|TRBD2|TRBJ2-3|NA
CASSSTPAGSTDTQYF
TGTGCCAGCAGTTCCACGCCAGCGGGGAGCACAGATACGCAGTATTTT
>TRBV10-1|TRBD2|TRBJ2-5|NA
CASSDAERGETQYF
TGCGCCAGCAGTGACGCGGAGCGGGGGGAGACCCAGTACTTC
>TRBV27|NA|TRBJ2-3|many
CASSFSNGGPIADTQYF
TGTGCCAGCAGCTTCTCTAATGGGGGGCCAATCGCAGATACGCAGTATTTT
>TRBV11-1|NA|TRBJ1-1|NA
CASSPRVKANTEAFF
TGTGCCAGCAGCCCACGGGTGAAAGCGAACACTGAAGCTTTCTTT
>TRBV2|TRBD1|TRBJ1-1|many
CASSGEQGRTEAFF
TGTGCCAGCAGTGGTGAACAGGGGAGGACTGAAGCTTTCTTT
>TRBV6-1|TRBD2|TRBJ2-1|many
CASSRAGSGYNEQFF
TGTGCCAGCAGTCGGGCGGGTAGCGGGTACAATGAGCAGTTCTTC
>TRBV20-1|TRBD2|TRBJ2-5|few
CSAHKGAGGGGQETQYF
TGCAGTGCTCATAAGGGAGCGGGAGGAGGAGGCCAAGAGACCCAGTACTTC
>TRBV27|NA|TRBJ1-1|many
CASGRQATLNTEAFF
TGTGCCAGCGGTCGACAGGCGACCTTGAACACTGAAGCTTTCTTT